Listed below are T cell receptor beta chains from one sample, sequenced in a study of CD4 T cells in relation to SARS-CoV-2 and coronaviruses. The method was immunoSEQ multiplex PCR; TCRdb's version includes in-frame clones alone and lacks a portion of them. The table lists about 19,000 clones, around 77% of them singletons, with about 15% in the top ten. For these TCRs, the target antigens are not known. Input material: CD4+ T cells from PBMCs, cultured in vitro. These receptors originate from a human donor in good health. CDR3s include the opening cysteine and the closing phenylalanine or tryptophan. Fields, in order: J gene, D gene, clone size, V gene, CDR3 protein, CDR3 DNA. The D gene is left open where the match is weak. Size is stated for part of the rows, as once, few or many counts, or as a class when the clone is expanded.

J: TRBJ2-1
D: TRBD2
size: -
V: TRBV6-1
CDR3: CATLRGLADNEQFF
DNA: TGTGCCACCCTACGGGGACTAGCGGACAATGAGCAGTTCTTC

J: TRBJ2-3
D: -
size: once
V: TRBV5-1
CDR3: CASSLHSADTQYF
DNA: TGCGCCAGCAGCCTACATAGTGCAGATACGCAGTATTTT

J: TRBJ2-7
D: TRBD2
size: -
V: TRBV6-5
CDR3: CASSYSPGGGYEQYF
DNA: TGTGCCAGCAGTTACTCGCCGGGAGGCGGCTACGAGCAGTACTTC

J: TRBJ2-7
D: -
size: -
V: TRBV6-5
CDR3: CASSYSPGDGYEQYF
DNA: TGTGCCAGCAGTTACTCGCCCGGGGACGGCTACGAGCAGTACTTC

J: TRBJ1-2
D: -
size: -
V: TRBV5-1
CDR3: CASSLVSGEGYGYTF
DNA: TGCGCCAGCAGCTTGGTCTCAGGGGAGGGGTATGGCTACACCTTC

J: TRBJ2-3
D: TRBD2
size: -
V: TRBV6-6
CDR3: CASSGSGAGSTDTQYF
DNA: TGTGCCAGCAGTGGCAGTGGAGCGGGGAGCACAGATACGCAGTATTTT

J: TRBJ2-1
D: -
size: -
V: TRBV5-1
CDR3: CASSFHSDQDNEQFF
DNA: TGCGCCAGCAGCTTTCATTCGGACCAGGACAATGAGCAGTTCTTC

J: TRBJ1-2
D: -
size: -
V: TRBV28
CDR3: CASSLTGNYGYTF
DNA: TGTGCCAGCAGTCTTACAGGGAACTATGGCTACACCTTC

J: TRBJ2-4
D: -
size: -
V: TRBV6-5
CDR3: CASRAGQNKNIQYF
DNA: TGTGCCAGCAGGGCGGGACAGAACAAAAACATTCAGTACTTC

J: TRBJ2-3
D: -
size: -
V: TRBV6-5
CDR3: CASSYDGSTDTQYF
DNA: TGTGCCAGCAGTTACGACGGCAGCACAGATACGCAGTATTTT

J: TRBJ2-1
D: TRBD2
size: -
V: TRBV7-2
CDR3: CASSQLTPLAGVQFF
DNA: TGTGCCAGCAGCCAATTAACCCCACTAGCGGGAGTGCAGTTCTTC

J: TRBJ2-7
D: TRBD1
size: -
V: TRBV19
CDR3: CASSRDRVGEQYF
DNA: TGTGCCAGTTCCCGGGACAGGGTGGGCGAGCAGTACTTC

J: TRBJ2-7
D: TRBD1
size: -
V: TRBV13
CDR3: CASSLAQGAEEQYF
DNA: TGTGCCAGCAGCTTAGCACAGGGGGCAGAAGAGCAGTACTTC

J: TRBJ2-1
D: -
size: -
V: TRBV7-9
CDR3: CASSPSRAGNGEQFF
DNA: TGTGCCAGCAGCCCTTCCCGGGCCGGGAACGGTGAGCAGTTCTTC

J: TRBJ1-1
D: -
size: -
V: TRBV28
CDR3: CASSSIIQGLSAFF
DNA: TGTGCCAGCAGTTCCATAATACAGGGATTAAGTGCTTTCTTT

J: TRBJ1-3
D: -
size: -
V: TRBV11-2
CDR3: CASSLVPMSSGNTIYF
DNA: TGTGCCAGCAGCTTAGTCCCAATGAGCTCTGGAAACACCATATATTTT

J: TRBJ2-1
D: -
size: -
V: TRBV20-1
CDR3: CSASENSGPPGNEQFF
DNA: TGCAGTGCTAGTGAAAATAGCGGACCTCCCGGCAATGAGCAGTTCTTC

J: TRBJ2-7
D: -
size: large
V: TRBV7-3
CDR3: CASSLSGAASYEQYF
DNA: TGTGCCAGCAGCTTAAGCGGCGCGGCTTCCTACGAGCAGTACTTC

J: TRBJ2-5
D: -
size: -
V: TRBV21-1
CDR3: CASSLGQGRETQYF
DNA: TGTGCCAGCAGCTTGGGACAGGGAAGGGAGACCCAGTACTTC

J: TRBJ1-5
D: -
size: -
V: TRBV19
CDR3: CASSPGRGYSSNQPQHF
DNA: TGTGCCAGCTCCCCGGGCAGGGGATATAGTAGCAATCAGCCCCAGCATTTT

J: TRBJ2-7
D: -
size: -
V: TRBV3-1/TRBV3-2
CDR3: CASSQEGTIYEQYF
DNA: TGTGCCAGCAGCCAAGAGGGCACGATCTACGAGCAGTACTTC

J: TRBJ1-5
D: -
size: once
V: TRBV7-8
CDR3: CASSSQFSNQPQHF
DNA: TGTGCCAGCAGCTCACAGTTCAGCAATCAGCCCCAGCATTTT

J: TRBJ2-6
D: -
size: -
V: TRBV5-1
CDR3: CASSPPGAGANVLTF
DNA: TGCGCCAGCAGCCCGCCGGGGGCTGGGGCCAACGTCCTGACTTTC

J: TRBJ2-1
D: TRBD1
size: once
V: TRBV5-1
CDR3: CASSLGSGGANEQFF
DNA: TGCGCCAGCAGCTTGGGGTCAGGGGGCGCGAATGAGCAGTTCTTC

J: TRBJ2-3
D: TRBD2
size: -
V: TRBV5-4
CDR3: CASSSGLAGGSDTQYF
DNA: TGTGCCAGCAGCTCCGGACTAGCGGGAGGGTCAGATACGCAGTATTTT

J: TRBJ2-1
D: TRBD2
size: -
V: TRBV5-1
CDR3: CASTLTSGAYNEQFF
DNA: TGCGCCAGCACCCTGACTAGCGGAGCTTACAATGAGCAGTTCTTC

J: TRBJ2-1
D: TRBD1
size: -
V: TRBV28
CDR3: CASTLGQGAYNEQFF
DNA: TGTGCCAGCACCTTAGGACAGGGAGCCTACAATGAGCAGTTCTTC

J: TRBJ1-1
D: -
size: -
V: TRBV19
CDR3: CASSRDMSEAFF
DNA: TGTGCCAGTAGTAGGGACATGTCTGAAGCTTTCTTT

J: TRBJ1-2
D: -
size: -
V: TRBV19
CDR3: CASSIQGRPPHTF
DNA: TGTGCCAGTAGTATACAAGGGAGGCCGCCCCACACCTTC

J: TRBJ2-3
D: TRBD2
size: -
V: TRBV19
CDR3: CASIAGGPSDTQYF
DNA: TGTGCCAGTATCGCGGGAGGGCCCTCAGATACGCAGTATTTT

J: TRBJ2-7
D: TRBD2
size: -
V: TRBV6-1
CDR3: CASSEALAGGPYEQYF
DNA: TGTGCCAGCAGTGAAGCGCTTGCGGGAGGGCCTTACGAGCAGTACTTC

J: TRBJ2-5
D: -
size: -
V: TRBV12-3/TRBV12-4
CDR3: CASRGTQETQYF
DNA: TGTGCCAGCAGAGGAACCCAAGAGACCCAGTACTTC

J: TRBJ2-1
D: TRBD1
size: -
V: TRBV2
CDR3: CASGTATNEQFF
DNA: TGTGCCAGTGGGACAGCCACTAATGAGCAGTTCTTC